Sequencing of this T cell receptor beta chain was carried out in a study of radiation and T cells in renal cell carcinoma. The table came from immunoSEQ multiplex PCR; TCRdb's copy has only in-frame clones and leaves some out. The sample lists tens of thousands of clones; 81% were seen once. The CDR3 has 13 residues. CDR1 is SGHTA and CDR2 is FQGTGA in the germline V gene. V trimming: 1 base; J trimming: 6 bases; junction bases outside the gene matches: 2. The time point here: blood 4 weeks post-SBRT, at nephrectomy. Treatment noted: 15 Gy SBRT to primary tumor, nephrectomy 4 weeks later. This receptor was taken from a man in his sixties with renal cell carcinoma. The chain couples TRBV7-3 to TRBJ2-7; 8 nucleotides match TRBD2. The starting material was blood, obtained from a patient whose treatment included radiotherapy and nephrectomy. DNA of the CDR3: TGTGCCAGCAGCTTAAGTAGCGGGACCGAGCAGTACTTC. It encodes CASSLSSGTEQYF.